This T cell receptor beta chain was recorded in a study of CD8 T cells in Susac syndrome. Study-level information: Patients with Susac syndrome were, at the time of blood collection, therapy-naive, maintained on corticosteroids, or maintained on intravenous immunoglobulin alone.

An amount of RNA that ranged from roughly 0.45 to 1 ug was reverse transcribed with random hexamers. It was immunoSEQ multiplex PCR that amplified TCR beta CDR3 across 54 Vbeta and 13 Jbeta. TCRdb ran MiXCR on the immunoSEQ multiplex PCR reads and lists one entry per CDR3 protein. This repertoire shows some 94,000 distinct CDR3 sequences, roughly 94% found once; its top ten account for roughly 0.31%. CDR3 length equals 17 residues. The germline CDR1 and CDR2 sequences are LGHDT and YNNKEL (reference sequence). V shed 1 base and J 1 base; nucleotides not matched to a gene: 4. The V and J genes are TRBV3-1 and TRBJ2-3, with 11 bases matching TRBD2. Material: CD4+ T cells from PBMCs. This TCR was sampled from a human donor with Susac syndrome. CDR3 in amino acids: CASSQVSGGAGTDTQYF. Here the CDR3 DNA reads TGTGCCAGCAGCCAAGTTAGCGGGGGGGCTGGCACAGATACGCAGTATTTT.